This record covers a single T cell receptor (beta chain). These data come from a study of T cell changes during pregnancy in multiple sclerosis. Germline V lookup: CDR1 LNHNV, CDR2 YYDKDF (reference sequence). Trimming took 0 bases from V and 3 from J, leaving 15 bases between them. CDR3 length: 16 amino acids. Profiled with immunoSEQ multiplex PCR; TCRdb holds only in-frame clones, not every one. Of 50,000 to 65,000 clones in the sample, around 96% were seen once. This TCR was recovered from a female donor with multiple sclerosis, enrolled in a pregnancy study. Sequencing used CD8+ T cells from peripheral blood mononuclear cells, obtained after pregnancy. The chain joins TRBV15 to TRBJ2-7; the D gene is possibly TRBD1 (6 bases). The DNA of the CDR3 is TGTGCCACCAGCAGAGAGACAGGTGCTGGAATCTACGAGCAGTACTTC. Its protein product is CATSRETGAGIYEQYF. Full variable domain (outside the CDR3, taken from reference TRBV15 and TRBJ2-7): DAMVIQNPRYQVTQFGKPVTLSCSQTLNHNVMYWYQQKSSQAPKLLFHYYDKDFNNEADTPDNFQSRRPNTSFCFLDIRSPGLGDTAMYLCATSRETGAGIYEQYFGPGTRLTVT.